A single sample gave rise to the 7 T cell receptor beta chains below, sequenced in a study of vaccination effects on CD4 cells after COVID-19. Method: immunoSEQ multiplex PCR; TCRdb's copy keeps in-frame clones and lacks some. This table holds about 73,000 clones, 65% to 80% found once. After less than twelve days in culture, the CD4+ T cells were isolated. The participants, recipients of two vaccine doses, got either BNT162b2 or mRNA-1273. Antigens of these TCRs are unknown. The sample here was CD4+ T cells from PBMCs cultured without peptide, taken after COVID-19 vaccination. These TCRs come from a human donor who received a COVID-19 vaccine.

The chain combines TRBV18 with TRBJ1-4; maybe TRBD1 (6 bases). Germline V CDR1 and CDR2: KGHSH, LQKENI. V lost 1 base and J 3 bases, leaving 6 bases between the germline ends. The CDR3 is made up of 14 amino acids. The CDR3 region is CASSPQGANEKLFF. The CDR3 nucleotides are TGTGCCAGCTCACCACAGGGGGCTAATGAAAAACTGTTTTTT.

CDR3 loop: CASSDQGSRSQETQYF. DNA of the CDR3: TGTGCCAGCAGTGACCAGGGTAGCCGGAGCCAAGAGACCCAGTACTTC. The V and J genes are TRBV6-1 and TRBJ2-5, with D possibly TRBD1 on 5 matching bases. CDR3 length: 16 amino acids. Germline V gene data show CDR1 as MNHNS and CDR2 as SASEGT. V was shortened by 3 bases and J by 1 base, with 15 bases between the two germline ends.

The CDR3 nucleotides read TGTGCCAGCAGTTATTACGGACCGGCTAGCAATCAGCCCCAGCATTTT. Translated, it gives CASSYYGPASNQPQHF. This rearrangement joins TRBV7-9 to TRBJ1-5; the D is unclear. CDR1 is SEHNR, CDR2 FQNEAQ, per germline (reference sequence). The CDR3 is made up of 16 amino acids. V was clipped by 6 bases and J by 0 bases, with 15 bases between them.

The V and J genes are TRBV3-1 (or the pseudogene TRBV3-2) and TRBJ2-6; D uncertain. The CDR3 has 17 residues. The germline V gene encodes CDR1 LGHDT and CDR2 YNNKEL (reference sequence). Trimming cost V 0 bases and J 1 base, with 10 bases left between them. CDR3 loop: CASSQDLSASGANVLTF. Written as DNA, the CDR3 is TGTGCCAGCAGCCAAGATCTATCAGCATCTGGGGCCAACGTCCTGACTTTC.

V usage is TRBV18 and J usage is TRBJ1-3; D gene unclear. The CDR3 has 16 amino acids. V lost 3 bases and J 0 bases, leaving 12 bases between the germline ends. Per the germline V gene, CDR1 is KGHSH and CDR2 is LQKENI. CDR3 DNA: TGTGCCAGCTCACCTATCACCGGGAGCTCTGGAAACACCATATATTTT. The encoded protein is CASSPITGSSGNTIYF.

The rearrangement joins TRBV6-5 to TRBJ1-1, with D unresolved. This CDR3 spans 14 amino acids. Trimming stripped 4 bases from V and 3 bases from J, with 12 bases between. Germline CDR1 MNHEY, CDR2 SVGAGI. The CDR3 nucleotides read TGTGCCAGCAGTTCGGTCGGATCCTACACTGAAGCTTTCTTT. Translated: CASSSVGSYTEAFF.

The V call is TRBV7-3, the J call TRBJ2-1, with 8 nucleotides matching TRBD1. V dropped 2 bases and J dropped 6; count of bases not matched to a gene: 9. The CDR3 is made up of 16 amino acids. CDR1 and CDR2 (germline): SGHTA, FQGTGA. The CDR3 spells CASSLEGRTGRNEQFF. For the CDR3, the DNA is TGTGCCAGCAGCTTAGAAGGGAGGACAGGGCGCAATGAGCAGTTCTTC.